A selection of T cell receptor beta chains follows, all from one sample in a study of blood T cell repertoires in COVID-19. Assay: immunoSEQ multiplex PCR; the TCRdb copy retains only in-frame clones and omits some. The repertoire holds about 250,000 clones, 60% to 75% seen once, with 3.3% in the top ten. The material sequenced was peripheral blood. These receptors all come from a woman aged 80 or older with acute or convalescent COVID-19. Both conserved end residues are part of each CDR3. The order of the fields is D gene, clone size, V gene, J gene, CDR3 protein, CDR3 DNA. The D gene is left open where the match is weak. Only part of the rows carry a size: once, few, many, or a class if the clone is expanded.

D: TRBD1
size: -
V: TRBV7-9
J: TRBJ1-2
CDR3: CASSSSSGTGWSGYTF
DNA: TGTGCCAGCAGCTCTTCCTCCGGGACAGGGTGGAGTGGCTACACCTTC

D: TRBD2
size: -
V: TRBV25-1
J: TRBJ2-5
CDR3: CASSEASGRGVETQYF
DNA: TGTGCCAGCAGTGAAGCTAGCGGGAGGGGGGTAGAGACCCAGTACTTC

D: TRBD2
size: -
V: TRBV4-3
J: TRBJ2-1
CDR3: CASSQDFPAGGPYNEQFF
DNA: TGCGCCAGCAGCCAAGATTTTCCAGCGGGGGGGCCGTACAATGAGCAGTTCTTC

D: -
size: once
V: TRBV2
J: TRBJ1-1
CDR3: CASSVVQMNTEAFF
DNA: TGTGCCAGCAGTGTTGTACAGATGAACACTGAAGCTTTCTTT

D: -
size: once
V: TRBV21-1
J: TRBJ2-7
CDR3: CASSKGGAKKSYEQYF
DNA: TGTGCCAGCAGCAAAGGCGGGGCAAAGAAGAGCTACGAGCAGTACTTC

D: -
size: -
V: TRBV21-1
J: TRBJ2-5
CDR3: CASSKGREAPKETQYF
DNA: TGTGCCAGCAGCAAAGGTCGGGAGGCTCCCAAAGAGACCCAGTACTTC

D: TRBD2
size: -
V: TRBV19
J: TRBJ2-1
CDR3: CASSRTSGSEQFF
DNA: TGTGCCAGTAGTAGGACTAGCGGTAGTGAGCAGTTCTTC

D: -
size: -
V: TRBV6-5
J: TRBJ1-6
CDR3: CASTRQNSPLHF
DNA: TGTGCCAGCACTAGACAGAATTCACCCCTCCACTTT

D: TRBD2
size: -
V: TRBV7-7
J: TRBJ2-2
CDR3: CASSSYGRETSGELFF
DNA: TGTGCCAGCAGCTCCTATGGGCGGGAGACGTCCGGGGAGCTGTTTTTT

D: -
size: -
V: TRBV12-3/TRBV12-4
J: TRBJ1-1
CDR3: CASSSSRLGAFF
DNA: TGTGCCAGCAGTTCGAGTCGACTCGGGGCTTTCTTT

D: TRBD1
size: -
V: TRBV2
J: TRBJ1-2
CDR3: CASLQGSSGGYTF
DNA: TGTGCCAGTCTACAGGGGTCCTCGGGAGGCTACACCTTC

D: TRBD1
size: -
V: TRBV7-9
J: TRBJ1-5
CDR3: CASSQQGNQPQHF
DNA: TGTGCCAGCAGCCAACAGGGGAATCAGCCCCAGCATTTT

D: TRBD1
size: -
V: TRBV27
J: TRBJ1-2
CDR3: CASSPRTGGTNYGYTF
DNA: TGTGCCAGCAGTCCACGGACAGGAGGAACGAACTATGGCTACACCTTC

D: -
size: -
V: TRBV6-1
J: TRBJ1-2
CDR3: CASSETGFGYTF
DNA: TGTGCCAGCAGTGAAACGGGGTTTGGCTACACCTTC